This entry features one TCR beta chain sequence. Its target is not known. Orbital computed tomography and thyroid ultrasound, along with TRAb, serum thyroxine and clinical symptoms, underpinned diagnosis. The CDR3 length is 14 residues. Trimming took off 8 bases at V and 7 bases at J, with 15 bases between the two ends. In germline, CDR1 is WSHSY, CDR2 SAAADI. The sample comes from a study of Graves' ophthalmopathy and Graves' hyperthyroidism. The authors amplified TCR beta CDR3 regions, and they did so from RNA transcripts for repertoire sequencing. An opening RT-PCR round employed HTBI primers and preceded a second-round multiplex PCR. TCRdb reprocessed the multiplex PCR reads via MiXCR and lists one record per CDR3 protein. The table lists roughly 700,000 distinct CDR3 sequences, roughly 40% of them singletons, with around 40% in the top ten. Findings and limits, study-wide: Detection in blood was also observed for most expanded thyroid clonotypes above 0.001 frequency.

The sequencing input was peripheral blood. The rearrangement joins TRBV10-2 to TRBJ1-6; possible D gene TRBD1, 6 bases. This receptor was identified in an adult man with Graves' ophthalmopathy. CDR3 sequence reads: CASREQGGNSPLHF. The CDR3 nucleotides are TGCGCCAGCCGCGAACAGGGTGGAAATTCACCCCTCCACTTT.